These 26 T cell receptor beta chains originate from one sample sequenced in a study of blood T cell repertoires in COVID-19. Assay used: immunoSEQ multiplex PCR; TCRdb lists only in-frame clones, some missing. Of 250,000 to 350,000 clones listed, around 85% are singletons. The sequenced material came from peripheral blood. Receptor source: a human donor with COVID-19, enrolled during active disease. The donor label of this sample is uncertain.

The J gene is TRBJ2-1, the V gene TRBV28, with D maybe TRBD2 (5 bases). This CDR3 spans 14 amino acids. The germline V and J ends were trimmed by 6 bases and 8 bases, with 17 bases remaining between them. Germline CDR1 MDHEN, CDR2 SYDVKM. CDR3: CASRDYRDLHEQFF. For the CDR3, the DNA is TGTGCCAGCAGAGACTACCGGGATTTGCATGAGCAGTTCTTC.

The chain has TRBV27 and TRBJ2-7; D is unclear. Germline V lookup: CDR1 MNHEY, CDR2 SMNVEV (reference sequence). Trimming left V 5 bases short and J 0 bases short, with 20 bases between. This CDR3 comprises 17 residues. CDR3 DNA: TGTGCCAGCAGTCGCCTCCGACGGCCAGGTCTCTCCTACGAGCAGTACTTC. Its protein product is CASSRLRRPGLSYEQYF.

DNA of the CDR3: TGTGCCAGCTCACGGCAGGGGGAAGAGTATGGCTACACCTTC. As protein: CASSRQGEEYGYTF. This chain connects TRBV18 to TRBJ1-2; 7 bases line up with TRBD1. This CDR3 region has 14 residues. Germline CDR1 reads KGHSH; CDR2 reads LQKENI. V was clipped by 4 bases and J by 5 bases; unmatched bases: 7.

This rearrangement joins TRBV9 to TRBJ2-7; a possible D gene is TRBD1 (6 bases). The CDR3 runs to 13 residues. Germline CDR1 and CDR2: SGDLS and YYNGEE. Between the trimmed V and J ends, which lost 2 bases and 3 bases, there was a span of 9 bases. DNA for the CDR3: TGTGCCAGCAGCGTCAGGGGAGACTACGAGCAGTACTTC. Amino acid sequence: CASSVRGDYEQYF.

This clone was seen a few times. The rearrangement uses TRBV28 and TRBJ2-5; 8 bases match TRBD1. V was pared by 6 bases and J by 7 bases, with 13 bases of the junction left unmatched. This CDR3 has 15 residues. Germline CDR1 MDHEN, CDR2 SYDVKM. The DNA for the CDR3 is TGTGCCAGCAGCAAGGACAGGGTGGGGATAGGGACCCAGTACTTC. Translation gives CASSKDRVGIGTQYF.

For the CDR3, the DNA is TGTGCCAGCAGTAGGACCGGGGGGGGCGTCCCTCTATCTACGCAGGATACGCAGTATTTT. Translated: CASSRTGGGVPLSTQDTQYF. V and J are TRBV2 and TRBJ2-3; 8 bases agree with TRBD2. Unmatched junction bases numbered 25, after V lost 5 bases and J lost 6 bases. Germline-derived CDR1 and CDR2 are SNHLY and FYNNEI. CDR3 size: 20 residues. Variable domain in full (rest from reference TRBV2 and TRBJ2-3): EPEVTQTPSHQVTQMGQEVILRCVPISNHLYFYWYRQILGQKVEFLVSFYNNEISEKSEIFDDQFSVERPDGSNFTLKIRSTKLEDSAMYFCASSRTGGGVPLSTQDTQYFGPGTRLTVL.

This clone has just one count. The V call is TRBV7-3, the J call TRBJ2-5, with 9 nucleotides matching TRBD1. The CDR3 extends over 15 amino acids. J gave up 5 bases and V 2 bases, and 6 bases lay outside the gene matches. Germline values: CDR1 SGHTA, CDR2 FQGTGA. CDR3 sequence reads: CASSLGGTGRETQYF. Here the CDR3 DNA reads TGTGCCAGCAGCTTAGGAGGGACAGGGCGGGAGACCCAGTACTTC.

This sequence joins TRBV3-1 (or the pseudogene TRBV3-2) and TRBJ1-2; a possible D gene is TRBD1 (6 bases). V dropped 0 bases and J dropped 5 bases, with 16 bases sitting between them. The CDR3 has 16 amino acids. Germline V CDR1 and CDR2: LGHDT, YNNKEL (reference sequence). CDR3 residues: CASSQDWPGRGYGYTF. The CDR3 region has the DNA TGTGCCAGCAGCCAAGATTGGCCGGGGAGGGGGTATGGCTACACCTTC.

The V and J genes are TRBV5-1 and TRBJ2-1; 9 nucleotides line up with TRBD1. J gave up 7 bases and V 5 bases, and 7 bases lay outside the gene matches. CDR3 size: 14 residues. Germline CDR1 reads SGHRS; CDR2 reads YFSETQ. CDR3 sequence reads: CASRTTGGLNEQFF. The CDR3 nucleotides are TGCGCCAGCAGGACGACAGGGGGACTAAATGAGCAGTTCTTC.

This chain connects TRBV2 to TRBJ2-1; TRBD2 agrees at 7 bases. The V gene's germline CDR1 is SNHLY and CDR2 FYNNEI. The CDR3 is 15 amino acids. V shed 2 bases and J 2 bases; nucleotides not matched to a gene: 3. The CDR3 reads CASSERLAAYNEQFF. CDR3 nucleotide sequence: TGTGCCAGCAGTGAACGGCTAGCGGCCTACAATGAGCAGTTCTTC.

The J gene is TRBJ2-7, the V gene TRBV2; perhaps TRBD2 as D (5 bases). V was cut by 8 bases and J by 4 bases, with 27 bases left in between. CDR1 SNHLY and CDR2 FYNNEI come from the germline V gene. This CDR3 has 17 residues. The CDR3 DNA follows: TGTGCCAGCCTCGATTCCCTCCTGAAAGAGGGCGGTTACGAGCAGTACTTC. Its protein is CASLDSLLKEGGYEQYF.

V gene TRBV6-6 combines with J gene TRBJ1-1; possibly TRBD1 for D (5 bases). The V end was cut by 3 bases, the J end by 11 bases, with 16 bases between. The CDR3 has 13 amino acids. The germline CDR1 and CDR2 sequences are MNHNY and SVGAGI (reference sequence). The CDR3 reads CASSYPGTREAFF. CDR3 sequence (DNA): TGTGCCAGCAGTTATCCCGGGACCCGGGAGGCTTTCTTT.

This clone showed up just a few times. The CDR3 DNA reads as TGTGCCAGCAGCCCGGCAGATAGCTTCGGGGGCTACACCTTC. Protein product: CASSPADSFGGYTF. This sequence joins TRBV7-9 and TRBJ1-2; D unclear. The CDR3 runs to 14 residues. Trimming left V 5 bases short and J 8 bases short, with 18 bases between. Germline CDR1 and CDR2: SEHNR and FQNEAQ (reference sequence).

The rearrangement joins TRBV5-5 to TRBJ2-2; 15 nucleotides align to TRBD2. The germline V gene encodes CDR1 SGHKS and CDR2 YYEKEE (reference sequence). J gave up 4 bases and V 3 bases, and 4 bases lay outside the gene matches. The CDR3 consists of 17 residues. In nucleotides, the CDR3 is TGTGCCAGCAGCTCAGGACTAGCGGGAGGGACCACCGGGGAGCTGTTTTTT. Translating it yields CASSSGLAGGTTGELFF.

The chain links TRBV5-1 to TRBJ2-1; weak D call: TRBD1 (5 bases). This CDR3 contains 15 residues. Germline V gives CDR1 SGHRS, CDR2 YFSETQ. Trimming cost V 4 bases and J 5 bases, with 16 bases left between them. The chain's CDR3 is CASSTQGASHNEQFF. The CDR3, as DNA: TGCGCCAGCAGCACCCAAGGGGCGTCCCACAATGAGCAGTTCTTC.

The CDR3 loop reads CASSTTASSYNEQFF. The DNA of the CDR3 is TGTGCCAGCAGTACGACGGCTAGCTCCTACAATGAGCAGTTCTTC. The genes are TRBV6-5 and TRBJ2-1; D gene ambiguous. This CDR3 has 15 amino acids. Germline V gene sequence: CDR1 MNHEY, CDR2 SVGAGI. V was pared by 5 bases and J by 0 bases, with 11 bases between.

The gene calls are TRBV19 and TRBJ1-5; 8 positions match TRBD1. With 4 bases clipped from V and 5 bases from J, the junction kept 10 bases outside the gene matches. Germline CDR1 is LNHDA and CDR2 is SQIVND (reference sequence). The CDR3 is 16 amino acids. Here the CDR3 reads CASSTQRGQVHQPQHF. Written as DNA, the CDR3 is TGTGCCAGTAGTACCCAAAGGGGACAGGTGCATCAGCCCCAGCATTTT.

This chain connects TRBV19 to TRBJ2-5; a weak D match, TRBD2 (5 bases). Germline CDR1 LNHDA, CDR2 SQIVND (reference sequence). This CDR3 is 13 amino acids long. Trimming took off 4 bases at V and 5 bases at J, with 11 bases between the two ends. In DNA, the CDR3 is TGTGCCAGTAGTAACCCGGGCGGGGAGACCCAGTACTTC. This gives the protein CASSNPGGETQYF.

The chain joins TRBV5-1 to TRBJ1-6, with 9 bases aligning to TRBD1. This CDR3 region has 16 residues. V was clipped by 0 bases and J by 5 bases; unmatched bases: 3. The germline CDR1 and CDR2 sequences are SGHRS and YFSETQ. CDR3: CASSLGQGVNNSPLHF. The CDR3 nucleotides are TGCGCCAGCAGCTTGGGACAGGGGGTTAATAATTCACCCCTCCACTTT.

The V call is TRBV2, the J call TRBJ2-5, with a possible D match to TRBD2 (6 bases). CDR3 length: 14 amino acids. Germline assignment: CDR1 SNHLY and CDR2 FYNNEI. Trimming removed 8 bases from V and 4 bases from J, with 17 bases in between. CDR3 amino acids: CASARERGGETQYF. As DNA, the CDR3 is TGTGCCAGCGCTCGGGAGCGTGGAGGAGAGACCCAGTACTTC.

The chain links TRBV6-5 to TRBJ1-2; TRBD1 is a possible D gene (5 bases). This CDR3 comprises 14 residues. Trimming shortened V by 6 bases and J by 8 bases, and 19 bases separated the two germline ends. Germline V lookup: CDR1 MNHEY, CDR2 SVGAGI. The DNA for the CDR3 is TGTGCCAGCAGCCGCCTGACAGCTACCGGAGGCTACACCTTC. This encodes CASSRLTATGGYTF.

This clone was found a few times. The CDR3 here is CASSLNPGQGAGEQYF. As DNA, the CDR3 is TGTGCCAGCAGCCTAAATCCGGGACAGGGGGCAGGGGAGCAGTACTTC. This chain joins TRBV3-1 (or the pseudogene TRBV3-2) and TRBJ2-7; 12 nucleotides agree with TRBD1. The length of the CDR3 is 16 residues. CDR1 and CDR2 from the germline V gene are LGHDT and YNNKEL (reference sequence). The trim removed 4 bases at V and 7 bases at J, leaving 11 bases unmatched.

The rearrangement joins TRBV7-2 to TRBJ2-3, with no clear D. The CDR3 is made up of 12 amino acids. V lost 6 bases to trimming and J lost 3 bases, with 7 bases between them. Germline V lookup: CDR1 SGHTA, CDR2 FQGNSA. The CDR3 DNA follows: TGTGCCAGCAGTCGACTTACAGATACGCAGTATTTT. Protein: CASSRLTDTQYF.

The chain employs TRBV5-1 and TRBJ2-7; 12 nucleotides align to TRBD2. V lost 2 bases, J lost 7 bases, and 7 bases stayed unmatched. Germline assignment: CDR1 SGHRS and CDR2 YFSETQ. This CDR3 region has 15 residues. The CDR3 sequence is CASSLASGRAWEQYF. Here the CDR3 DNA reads TGCGCCAGCAGCTTAGCTAGCGGGAGGGCTTGGGAGCAGTACTTC.

CDR3 protein: CASSLEQGGSYEQYF. In nucleotides, the CDR3 is TGCGCCAGCAGCTTGGAACAGGGCGGGTCCTACGAGCAGTACTTC. The chain carries TRBV5-1 and TRBJ2-7, with TRBD1 as a possible D gene (6 bases). Trimming removed 0 bases from V and 1 base from J, with 11 bases in between. The CDR3 extends over 15 amino acids. Per germline, CDR1 SGHRS and CDR2 YFSETQ.

This CDR3 reads CASSSRGAAQETQYF. CDR3 DNA: TGTGCCAGCAGTTCCCGGGGAGCAGCTCAAGAGACCCAGTACTTC. V usage is TRBV6-2 or TRBV6-3 and J usage is TRBJ2-5; D perhaps matches TRBD2 (5 bases). The V gene lost 4 bases and the J gene lost 2 bases, with 14 bases spanning the gap. The CDR3 has 15 residues. Germline V gene sequence: CDR1 MNHEY, CDR2 SVGEGT.